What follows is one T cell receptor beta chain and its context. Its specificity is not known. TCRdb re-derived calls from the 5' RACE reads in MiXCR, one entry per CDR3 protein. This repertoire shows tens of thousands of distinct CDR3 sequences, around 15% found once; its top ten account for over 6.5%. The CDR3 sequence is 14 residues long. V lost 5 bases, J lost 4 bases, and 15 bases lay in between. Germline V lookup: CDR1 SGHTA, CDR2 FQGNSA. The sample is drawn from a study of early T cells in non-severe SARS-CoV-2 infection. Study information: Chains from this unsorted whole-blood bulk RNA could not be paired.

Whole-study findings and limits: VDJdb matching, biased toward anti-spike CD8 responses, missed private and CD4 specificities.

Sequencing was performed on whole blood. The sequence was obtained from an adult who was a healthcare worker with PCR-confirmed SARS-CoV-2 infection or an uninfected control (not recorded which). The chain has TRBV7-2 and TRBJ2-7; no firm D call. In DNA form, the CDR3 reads TGTGCCAGCAGCGACGACACCTTCAGTTACGAGCAGTACTTC. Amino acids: CASSDDTFSYEQYF.